The clone carrying this TCR beta chain was found once. These data are taken from a study of blood T cell repertoires in COVID-19. Individuals drawn from under 30 US areas were about 18 to 100 years old. In Cohort 3, a recovered donor had either two negative PCRs, clearance, or symptom resolution. Study processing details: By means of reference gene primer amplification, nucleated cell counts were estimated. The protocol was immunoSEQ multiplex PCR, while the TCRdb copy is restricted to in-frame clones and leaves out a portion. V, J and clone size are taken as reported in that table, and D and trimming were inferred from the DNA itself. The data show about 190,000 clones, around 85% seen once. Material for sequencing was PBMCs or T cells enriched from blood (not recorded which). The TCR originated in a woman aged 25 to 39 who had recovered from COVID-19.

The CDR3 sequence is CATNTWGLAGEQFF. CDR3 in DNA: TGTGCCACCAATACTTGGGGACTAGCGGGTGAGCAGTTCTTC. The chain joins TRBV3-1 (or the pseudogene TRBV3-2) to TRBJ2-1, with 12 bases lining up with TRBD2. Trimming removed 10 bases from V and 9 bases from J; junction bases left unmatched: 10. Germline V lookup: CDR1 LGHDT, CDR2 YNNKEL (reference sequence). This CDR3 has 14 residues.